The 26 T cell receptor beta chains in this list originate from one sample, sequenced in a study of blood T cell repertoires in COVID-19. The assay was immunoSEQ multiplex PCR, and TCRdb's table has in-frame clones only and misses some. The table lists about 670,000 clones, about 90% of them singletons. Sequenced: peripheral blood. These receptors were obtained from a woman aged 18-29 years with acute or convalescent COVID-19.

This chain's CDR3 is CASSLVGQGSEQFF. CDR3 DNA sequence: TGTGCCAGCAGCTTAGTTGGACAGGGTAGTGAGCAGTTCTTC. The chain has TRBV7-6 and TRBJ2-1; 8 bases map to TRBD1. This CDR3 contains 14 residues. Germline CDR1 and CDR2: SGHVS and FNYEAQ. With 1 base clipped from V and 9 bases from J, the junction kept 5 bases outside the gene matches.

The table lists this clone with a count of one. This sequence joins TRBV3-1 (or the pseudogene TRBV3-2) and TRBJ2-7; D is perhaps TRBD2 (5 bases). The CDR3 is made up of 14 amino acids. Deletions cut 4 bases from V and 3 bases from J, with 13 bases between. Germline CDR1 reads LGHDT; CDR2 reads YNNKEL (reference sequence). The CDR3 DNA is TGTGCCAGCAGCCCGCAAGCGGAGCTCTACGAGCAGTACTTC. Residues: CASSPQAELYEQYF.

This sequence joins TRBV19 and TRBJ2-5; 12 bases align to TRBD1. The CDR3 consists of 19 residues. The germline CDR1 and CDR2 sequences are LNHDA and SQIVND (reference sequence). The ends lost 0 bases at V and 5 bases at J; junction bases unmatched: 13. Here the CDR3 DNA reads TGTGCCAGTAGTATAGATGGGATCATCGGGACAGGGGGCTCCGAGACCCAGTACTTC. It is translated as CASSIDGIIGTGGSETQYF.

The chain couples TRBV5-1 to TRBJ1-2; a possible D gene is TRBD1 (6 bases). Germline assignment: CDR1 SGHRS and CDR2 YFSETQ. This CDR3 has 13 residues. Trimming took off 4 bases at V and 4 bases at J, with 11 bases between the two ends. The CDR3 nucleotides read TGCGCCAGCAGCCCGACAGGAATCTATGGCTACACCTTC. Translated: CASSPTGIYGYTF.

This sequence joins TRBV9 and TRBJ2-2; D is unclear. Germline values: CDR1 SGDLS, CDR2 YYNGEE. This CDR3 is 15 amino acids long. The V and J ends lost 0 bases and 2 bases respectively, with 8 bases between them. The CDR3 region is CASSVGAANTGELFF. For the CDR3, the DNA is TGTGCCAGCAGCGTAGGGGCCGCTAACACCGGGGAGCTGTTTTTT.

The chain joins TRBV10-3 to TRBJ2-3, with 8 bases lining up with TRBD2. Germline CDR1 and CDR2: ENHRY and SYGVKD. The ends lost 7 bases at V and 2 bases at J; junction bases unmatched: 8. The CDR3 spans 15 residues. The CDR3 sequence is CAIKLAGGNTDTQYF. CDR3 DNA sequence: TGTGCCATCAAACTCGCGGGGGGCAACACAGATACGCAGTATTTT.

V gene TRBV14 combines with J gene TRBJ1-1; D unclear. CDR1 is SGHDN, CDR2 FVKESK, per germline. The CDR3 runs 15 residues. Between the trimmed V and J ends, which lost 1 base and 1 base, there was a span of 10 bases. The CDR3 is CASSQVQLKNTEAFF. The CDR3 DNA follows: TGTGCCAGCAGCCAAGTACAGCTTAAGAACACTGAAGCTTTCTTT.

For the CDR3, the DNA is TGCGCCAGCAATCCAACAGGGAACACTGAAGCTTTCTTT. Its translation is CASNPTGNTEAFF. This chain uses TRBV10-2 with TRBJ1-1; D is possibly TRBD1 (5 bases). This CDR3 comprises 13 residues. V gave up 7 bases and J gave up 1 base, with 10 bases separating them. Germline CDR1 reads WSHSY; CDR2 reads SAAADI.

This chain uses TRBV7-2 with TRBJ2-1, with a tentative D call TRBD1 (5 bases). From germline, CDR1 is SGHTA and CDR2 FQGNSA. The CDR3 sequence is 17 residues long. The V gene lost 2 bases and the J gene lost 5 bases, with 19 bases spanning the gap. The CDR3 coding sequence is TGTGCCAGCAGCTTACCCCAATACAGGCCGTGGGACAATGAGCAGTTCTTC. Amino acids: CASSLPQYRPWDNEQFF.

As regards this clone: Distinct nucleotide sequences in the sample also encode this CDR3. V gene TRBV7-2 combines with J gene TRBJ2-1; possible D gene TRBD2, 7 bases. The V end lost 2 bases, the J end lost 2 bases, and 10 bases lay between the germline ends. The V gene's germline CDR1 is SGHTA and CDR2 FQGNSA. The CDR3 is 15 amino acids. In DNA, the CDR3 is TGTGCCAGCAGCTTAACGGGGGGCCCCTACAATGAGCAGTTCTTC. Translation: CASSLTGGPYNEQFF.

The V gene is TRBV4-1, the J gene TRBJ1-2; tentative D call: TRBD1 (5 bases). The length of the CDR3 is 15 residues. Germline V gene lookup returns CDR1 MGHRA and CDR2 YSYEKL. V lost 0 bases and J 2 bases, leaving 10 bases between the germline ends. CDR3 bases: TGCGCCAGCAGCCAAGACGGGGGAACCAACTATGGCTACACCTTC. Residues: CASSQDGGTNYGYTF.

The chain couples TRBV28 to TRBJ1-2; no firm D call. Trimming removed 4 bases from V and 8 bases from J, with 14 bases in between. CDR1 and CDR2 (germline): MDHEN, SYDVKM. This CDR3 has 13 residues. DNA for the CDR3: TGTGCCAGCAGTTCCGGGATTATGGGAGGCTACACCTTC. It specifies CASSSGIMGGYTF.

The chain carries TRBV11-3 and TRBJ1-3; possibly TRBD1 for D (5 bases). The CDR3 has 13 amino acids. The V gene's germline CDR1 is SGHNT and CDR2 YENEEA. V shed 5 bases and J shed 4 bases, with 9 bases lying between them. The CDR3 loop reads CASSLRTGNTIYF. The CDR3 DNA sequence: TGTGCCAGCAGCCTGCGGACAGGAAACACCATATATTTT.

This chain joins TRBV6-4 and TRBJ2-2; the match to TRBD1 covers 7 bases. Germline values: CDR1 MRHNA, CDR2 SNTAGT. With V trimmed by 0 bases and J by 3 bases, 7 bases remained unmatched. The CDR3 loop spans 17 amino acids. The CDR3 DNA follows: TGTGCCAGCAGTGACTCGTTTGGGCAGGGGGACACCGGGGAGCTGTTTTTT. Translated: CASSDSFGQGDTGELFF.

J is TRBJ1-1 and V is TRBV7-9, with TRBD1 matching 9 bases. V lost 3 bases, J lost 6 bases, and 5 bases stayed unmatched. CDR3 size: 14 residues. Germline CDR1 is SEHNR and CDR2 is FQNEAQ (reference sequence). Here the CDR3 DNA reads TGTGCCAGCAGCTTCTCCGGGACAGGGTCTGAAGCTTTCTTT. Translated: CASSFSGTGSEAFF. The full variable domain, rest sourced from reference TRBV7-9 and TRBJ1-1, is DTGVSQNPRHKITKRGQNVTFRCDPISEHNRLYWYRQTLGQGPEFLTYFQNEAQLEKSRLLSDRFSAERPKGSFSTLEIQRTEQGDSAMYLCASSFSGTGSEAFFGQGTRLTVV.

The chain's CDR3 is CASSEFERVGYTF. CDR3 bases: TGTGCCAGCAGTGAATTCGAGAGAGTGGGCTACACCTTC. The chain recombines TRBV25-1 with TRBJ1-2; D ambiguous. The germline V and J ends were trimmed by 1 base and 8 bases, with 11 bases remaining between them. Germline V gene lookup returns CDR1 MGHDK and CDR2 SYGVNS. This CDR3 is 13 amino acids long.

The chain is built from TRBV3-1 (or the pseudogene TRBV3-2) and TRBJ1-6; TRBD1 aligns across 9 bases. The germline V gene encodes CDR1 LGHDT and CDR2 YNNKEL (reference sequence). The CDR3 contains 14 residues. J lost 9 bases, V lost 6 bases, and 6 bases had no gene match. CDR3 coding DNA: TGTGCCAGCAGTCCCGGGACAGGGATTTCACCCCTCCACTTT. Encoded protein: CASSPGTGISPLHF.

The V call is TRBV6-2 or TRBV6-3, the J call TRBJ1-2; D is perhaps TRBD1 (5 bases). The germline V and J ends were trimmed by 0 bases and 7 bases, with 9 bases remaining between them. The CDR3 sequence is 13 residues long. Germline V gene sequence: CDR1 MNHEY, CDR2 SVGEGT. DNA of the CDR3: TGTGCCAGCAGTTACTCGGGGGGTTTTGGCTACACCTTC. Protein sequence: CASSYSGGFGYTF.

The chain carries TRBV7-3 and TRBJ1-2; TRBD1 agrees at 9 bases. V gave up 5 bases and J gave up 6 bases; unmatched junction bases: 4. The CDR3 length is 13 residues. Germline V gene lookup returns CDR1 SGHTA and CDR2 FQGTGA. CDR3 DNA: TGTGCCAGCAGCCAGGGACAGGGCGATGGCTACACCTTC. This encodes CASSQGQGDGYTF.

The V gene is TRBV5-8, the J gene TRBJ1-2; the D is unclear. The CDR3 spans 16 residues. V lost 4 bases, J lost 2 bases, and 18 bases lay in between. Germline V CDR1 and CDR2: SGHTS, YDEGEE. The CDR3 DNA follows: TGTGCCAGCAGCAGTGGACTGACACTCTTAAACTATGGCTACACCTTC. This codes for CASSSGLTLLNYGYTF.

This clone appeared a single time. The chain employs TRBV19 and TRBJ1-1, with TRBD1 as a possible D gene (6 bases). Germline lookup yields CDR1 LNHDA and CDR2 SQIVND (reference sequence). The V and J ends lost 5 bases and 10 bases respectively, with 14 bases between them. This CDR3 has 12 amino acids. CDR3 in DNA: TGTGCCAGTAGTCTGCGGACAGAGAGAGCTTTCTTT. Translation gives CASSLRTERAFF.

V and J are TRBV5-1 and TRBJ1-2; 7 bases line up with TRBD1. V was clipped by 5 bases and J by 2 bases; unmatched bases: 9. Per the germline V gene, CDR1 is SGHRS and CDR2 is YFSETQ. This CDR3 is 15 amino acids long. CDR3 amino acids: CASSLNAGGNYGYTF. The CDR3 DNA reads as TGCGCCAGCAGTCTCAATGCAGGGGGAAACTATGGCTACACCTTC.

This rearrangement joins TRBV3-1 (or the pseudogene TRBV3-2) to TRBJ2-1; D possibly corresponds to TRBD2 (5 bases). This CDR3 comprises 15 residues. V shed 4 bases and J shed 0 bases, with 10 bases lying between them. Germline CDR1 and CDR2: LGHDT and YNNKEL (reference sequence). The CDR3 DNA reads as TGTGCCAGCAGCCCTCTAGCTACCTCCTACAATGAGCAGTTCTTC. This codes for CASSPLATSYNEQFF.

CDR3 protein: CASRGQDVGGTQYF. The CDR3 DNA sequence: TGTGCCAGCAGGGGGCAGGATGTGGGAGGGACTCAGTACTTC. The gene calls are TRBV19 and TRBJ2-4; tentatively, D is TRBD1 (8 bases). With 9 bases removed from V and 12 bases from J, the gap between germline ends came to 24 bases. This CDR3 contains 14 residues. In germline, CDR1 is LNHDA, CDR2 SQIVND (reference sequence).

The chain has TRBV9 and TRBJ1-2; D uncertain. Trimming took off 0 bases at V and 1 base at J, with 13 bases between the two ends. CDR1 is SGDLS and CDR2 is YYNGEE in the germline V gene. This CDR3 comprises 16 residues. CDR3 nucleotides: TGTGCCAGCAGCGTAGATAGTACAGCTAATAACTATGGCTACACCTTC. Translating it yields CASSVDSTANNYGYTF.

The rearrangement links TRBV7-9 to TRBJ2-5; 8 positions agree with TRBD1. Germline lookup yields CDR1 SEHNR and CDR2 FQNEAQ (reference sequence). After removal of 6 bases from V and 4 bases from J, the junction contained 4 bases not matched to a gene. CDR3 length: 13 amino acids. In DNA, the CDR3 is TGTGCCAGCAGTTCAGACAGGGGAGAGACCCAGTACTTC. This gives the protein CASSSDRGETQYF.